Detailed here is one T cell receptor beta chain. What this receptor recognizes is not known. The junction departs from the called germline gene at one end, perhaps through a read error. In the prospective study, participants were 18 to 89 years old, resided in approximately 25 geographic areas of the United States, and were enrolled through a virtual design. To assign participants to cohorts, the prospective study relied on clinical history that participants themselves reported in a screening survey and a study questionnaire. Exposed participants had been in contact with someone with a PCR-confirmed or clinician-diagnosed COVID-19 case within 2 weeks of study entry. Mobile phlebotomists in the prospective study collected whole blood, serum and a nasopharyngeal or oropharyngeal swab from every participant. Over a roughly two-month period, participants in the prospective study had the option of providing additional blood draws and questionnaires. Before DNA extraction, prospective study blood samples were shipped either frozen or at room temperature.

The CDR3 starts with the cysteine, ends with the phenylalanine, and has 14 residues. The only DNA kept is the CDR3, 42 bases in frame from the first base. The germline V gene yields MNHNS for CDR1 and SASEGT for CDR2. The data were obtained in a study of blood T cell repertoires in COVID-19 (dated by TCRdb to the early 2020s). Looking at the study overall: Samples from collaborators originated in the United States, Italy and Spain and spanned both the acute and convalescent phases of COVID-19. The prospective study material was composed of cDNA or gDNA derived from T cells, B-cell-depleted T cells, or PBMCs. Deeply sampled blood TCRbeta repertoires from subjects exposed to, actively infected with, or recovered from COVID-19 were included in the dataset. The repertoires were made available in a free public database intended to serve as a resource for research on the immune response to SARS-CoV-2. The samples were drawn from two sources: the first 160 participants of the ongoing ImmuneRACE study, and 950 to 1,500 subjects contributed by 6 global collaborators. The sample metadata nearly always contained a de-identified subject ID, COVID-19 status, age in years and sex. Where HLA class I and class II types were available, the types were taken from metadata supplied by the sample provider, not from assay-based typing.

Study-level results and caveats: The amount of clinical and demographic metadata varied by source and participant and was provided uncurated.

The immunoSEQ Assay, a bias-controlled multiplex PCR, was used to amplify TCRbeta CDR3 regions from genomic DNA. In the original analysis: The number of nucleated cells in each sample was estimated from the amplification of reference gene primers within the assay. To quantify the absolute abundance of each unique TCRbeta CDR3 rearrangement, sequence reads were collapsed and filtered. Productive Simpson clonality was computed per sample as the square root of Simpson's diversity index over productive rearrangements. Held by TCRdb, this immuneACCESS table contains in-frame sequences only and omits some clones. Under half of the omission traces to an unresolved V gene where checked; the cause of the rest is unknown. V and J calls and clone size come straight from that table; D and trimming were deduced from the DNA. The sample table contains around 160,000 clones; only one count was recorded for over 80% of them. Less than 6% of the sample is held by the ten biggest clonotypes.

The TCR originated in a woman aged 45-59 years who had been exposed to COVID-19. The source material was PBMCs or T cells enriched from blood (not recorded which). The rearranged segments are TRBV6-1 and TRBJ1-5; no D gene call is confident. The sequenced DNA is TGTGCCAGCAGGGAAGGGCCCAGCAATCAGCCCCAGCATTTT. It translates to CASREGPSNQPQHF.